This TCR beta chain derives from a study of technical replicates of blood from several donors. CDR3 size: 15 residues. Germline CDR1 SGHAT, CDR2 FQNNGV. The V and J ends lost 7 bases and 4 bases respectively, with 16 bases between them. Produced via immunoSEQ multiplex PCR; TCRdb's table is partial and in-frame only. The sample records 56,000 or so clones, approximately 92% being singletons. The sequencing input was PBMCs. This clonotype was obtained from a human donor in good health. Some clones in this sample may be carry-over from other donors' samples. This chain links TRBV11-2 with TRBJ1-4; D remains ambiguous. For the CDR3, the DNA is TGTGCCAGCACCTCCGGCGGGCTGGGTAATGAAAAACTGTTTTTT. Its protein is CASTSGGLGNEKLFF.